The next 15 T cell receptor beta chains were all read from a single sample in a study of early T cells in non-severe SARS-CoV-2 infection. TCRdb passed the 5' RACE reads through MiXCR, listing each CDR3 protein once. The data hold about 85,000 distinct CDR3 sequences, with approximately 15% observed a single time. Sequencing input: whole blood. These TCRs come from an adult who was a healthcare worker with PCR-confirmed SARS-CoV-2 infection or an uninfected control (not recorded which).

This clonotype appeared many times. The V call is TRBV18, the J call TRBJ1-5, with D hard to call. The germline gives CDR1 KGHSH, CDR2 LQKENI. The CDR3 spans 12 residues. V was clipped by 5 bases and J by 2 bases, with 4 bases between them. The CDR3: CASSKGNQPQHF. CDR3 nucleotides: TGTGCCAGCTCAAAAGGCAATCAGCCCCAGCATTTT.

This clonotype was detected a few times. V and J are TRBV27 and TRBJ2-7, with 7 bases fitting TRBD2. Looked up from germline, CDR1 is MNHEY and CDR2 is SMNVEV (reference sequence). J lost 5 bases, V lost 4 bases, and 5 bases had no gene match. The CDR3 has 13 residues. The CDR3 DNA is TGTGCCAGCAGTTACGGGAGGATCCACGAGCAGTACTTC. This translates into CASSYGRIHEQYF.

At least ten counts were recorded for this clonotype. The chain is built from TRBV7-6 and TRBJ2-1, with D unresolved. Per the germline V gene, CDR1 is SGHVS and CDR2 is FNYEAQ. Trimming took 0 bases from V and 6 from J, leaving 15 bases between them. The CDR3 sequence is 16 residues long. CDR3 DNA: TGTGCCAGCAGCTTAGCGACTCCTTGGACCCCCAATGAGCAGTTCTTC. Translated: CASSLATPWTPNEQFF.

This clonotype has at least ten counts. J is TRBJ2-7 and V is TRBV10-3; no reliable D call. The CDR3 has 13 amino acids. Trimming cost V 2 bases and J 4 bases, with 9 bases left between them. In germline, CDR1 is ENHRY, CDR2 SYGVKD. The CDR3 nucleotides read TGTGCCATCAGTGAGGTGGCCGAATACGAGCAGTACTTC. Amino acids: CAISEVAEYEQYF.

This clonotype was seen repeatedly, ten times or more. The chain uses TRBV12-3 or TRBV12-4 and TRBJ2-3; D possibly matches TRBD1 or TRBD2 (6 bases each). Trimming stripped 8 bases from V and 4 bases from J, with 16 bases between. CDR3 size: 14 residues. CDR3 DNA sequence: TGTGCCAGCGGGCGGGACACCGACGCAGATACGCAGTATTTT. Amino acids: CASGRDTDADTQYF.

The chain has TRBV5-1 and TRBJ2-5; D unresolved. The CDR3 extends over 12 amino acids. Germline V lookup: CDR1 SGHRS, CDR2 YFSETQ. The V end was cut by 2 bases, the J end by 0 bases, with 2 bases between. The CDR3 DNA follows: TGCGCCAGCAGCTTCTACCAAGAGACCCAGTACTTC. As protein: CASSFYQETQYF.

The J gene is TRBJ2-1, the V gene TRBV24-1; the D gene is possibly TRBD2 (6 bases). Germline lookup yields CDR1 KGHDR and CDR2 SFDVKD. CDR3 length: 12 amino acids. Between the trimmed V and J ends, which lost 12 bases and 9 bases, there was a span of 17 bases. The CDR3 sequence is CALPGDPPEQFF. CDR3 in DNA: TGTGCCCTACCGGGGGACCCACCTGAGCAGTTCTTC.

V is TRBV6-2 or TRBV6-3 and J is TRBJ1-2; D gene uncertain. The CDR3 has 12 residues. The germline V and J ends were trimmed by 0 bases and 4 bases, with 3 bases remaining between them. Germline V CDR1 and CDR2: MNHEY, SVGEGT. CDR3 in amino acids: CASSYSPYGYTF. In DNA form, the CDR3 reads TGTGCCAGCAGTTACTCCCCCTATGGCTACACCTTC.

This clonotype was observed many times. The chain has TRBV12-5 and TRBJ1-5, with D maybe TRBD1 (6 bases). CDR1 LGHNT and CDR2 FRNRAP come from the germline V gene. The CDR3 has 16 amino acids. Trimming removed 0 bases from V and 2 bases from J, with 11 bases in between. This chain's CDR3 is CASGLVRGGGNQPQHF. Written as DNA, the CDR3 is TGTGCTAGTGGTTTGGTACGAGGGGGAGGCAATCAGCCCCAGCATTTT.

This clonotype has ten or more counts. The chain uses TRBV5-1 and TRBJ2-7, with unresolved D. The germline V gene has CDR1 SGHRS and CDR2 YFSETQ. The CDR3 runs 14 residues. With 0 bases removed from V and 2 bases from J, the gap between germline ends came to 9 bases. The CDR3 nucleotides are TGCGCCAGCAGCTTGGCCGGTGAGGCCTACGAGCAGTACTTC. Amino acid sequence: CASSLAGEAYEQYF.

There are a few counts of this clonotype. V and J are TRBV12-3 or TRBV12-4 and TRBJ2-7; 12 bases fit TRBD2. The junction had 6 bases not matched to a gene; V was cut back by 3 bases and J by 0 bases. The CDR3 runs 17 residues. Written as DNA, the CDR3 is TGTGCCAGCAGTTTTGGACTAGCGGGATATAGCTCCTACGAGCAGTACTTC. Translating it yields CASSFGLAGYSSYEQYF.

The rearrangement uses TRBV7-9 and TRBJ1-4; D is undetermined. Germline V gives CDR1 SEHNR, CDR2 FQNEAQ (reference sequence). The CDR3 length is 15 residues. Trimming removed 5 bases from V and 6 bases from J, with 16 bases in between. The CDR3 is CASSTARGADEKLFF. In DNA form, the CDR3 reads TGTGCCAGCAGCACCGCTCGGGGTGCTGATGAAAAACTGTTTTTT. Full variable domain (remainder filled in from reference TRBV7-9 and TRBJ1-4): DTGVSQNPRHKITKRGQNVTFRCDPISEHNRLYWYRQTLGQGPEFLTYFQNEAQLEKSRLLSDRFSAERPKGSFSTLEIQRTEQGDSAMYLCASSTARGADEKLFFGSGTQLSVL.

The genes are TRBV9 and TRBJ2-1; 8 nucleotides align to TRBD1. V lost 0 bases to trimming and J lost 9 bases; unmatched junction nucleotides: 5. The CDR3 covers 14 residues. CDR1 SGDLS and CDR2 YYNGEE come from the germline V gene. The CDR3 sequence is CASSVDPGGAEQFF. For the CDR3, the DNA is TGTGCCAGCAGCGTAGATCCAGGGGGCGCTGAGCAGTTCTTC.

This clonotype has only a few counts. V is TRBV6-5 and J is TRBJ1-6; 7 bases align to TRBD1. The CDR3 totals 14 residues. V was pared by 7 bases and J by 9 bases, with 9 bases of the junction left unmatched. Germline V lookup: CDR1 MNHEY, CDR2 SVGAGI. CDR3 amino acids: CASTPGQASSPLHF. The CDR3 DNA reads TGTGCCAGCACCCCAGGACAGGCCTCTTCACCCCTCCACTTT.

The J gene is TRBJ2-3, the V gene TRBV29-1; no reliable D call. V lost 4 bases, J lost 0 bases, and 11 bases lay in between. The CDR3 runs 14 residues. CDR1 is SQVTM and CDR2 is ANQGSEA in the germline V gene. This CDR3 reads CSVAALLSTDTQYF. The CDR3 DNA reads TGCAGCGTTGCTGCACTACTAAGCACAGATACGCAGTATTTT.